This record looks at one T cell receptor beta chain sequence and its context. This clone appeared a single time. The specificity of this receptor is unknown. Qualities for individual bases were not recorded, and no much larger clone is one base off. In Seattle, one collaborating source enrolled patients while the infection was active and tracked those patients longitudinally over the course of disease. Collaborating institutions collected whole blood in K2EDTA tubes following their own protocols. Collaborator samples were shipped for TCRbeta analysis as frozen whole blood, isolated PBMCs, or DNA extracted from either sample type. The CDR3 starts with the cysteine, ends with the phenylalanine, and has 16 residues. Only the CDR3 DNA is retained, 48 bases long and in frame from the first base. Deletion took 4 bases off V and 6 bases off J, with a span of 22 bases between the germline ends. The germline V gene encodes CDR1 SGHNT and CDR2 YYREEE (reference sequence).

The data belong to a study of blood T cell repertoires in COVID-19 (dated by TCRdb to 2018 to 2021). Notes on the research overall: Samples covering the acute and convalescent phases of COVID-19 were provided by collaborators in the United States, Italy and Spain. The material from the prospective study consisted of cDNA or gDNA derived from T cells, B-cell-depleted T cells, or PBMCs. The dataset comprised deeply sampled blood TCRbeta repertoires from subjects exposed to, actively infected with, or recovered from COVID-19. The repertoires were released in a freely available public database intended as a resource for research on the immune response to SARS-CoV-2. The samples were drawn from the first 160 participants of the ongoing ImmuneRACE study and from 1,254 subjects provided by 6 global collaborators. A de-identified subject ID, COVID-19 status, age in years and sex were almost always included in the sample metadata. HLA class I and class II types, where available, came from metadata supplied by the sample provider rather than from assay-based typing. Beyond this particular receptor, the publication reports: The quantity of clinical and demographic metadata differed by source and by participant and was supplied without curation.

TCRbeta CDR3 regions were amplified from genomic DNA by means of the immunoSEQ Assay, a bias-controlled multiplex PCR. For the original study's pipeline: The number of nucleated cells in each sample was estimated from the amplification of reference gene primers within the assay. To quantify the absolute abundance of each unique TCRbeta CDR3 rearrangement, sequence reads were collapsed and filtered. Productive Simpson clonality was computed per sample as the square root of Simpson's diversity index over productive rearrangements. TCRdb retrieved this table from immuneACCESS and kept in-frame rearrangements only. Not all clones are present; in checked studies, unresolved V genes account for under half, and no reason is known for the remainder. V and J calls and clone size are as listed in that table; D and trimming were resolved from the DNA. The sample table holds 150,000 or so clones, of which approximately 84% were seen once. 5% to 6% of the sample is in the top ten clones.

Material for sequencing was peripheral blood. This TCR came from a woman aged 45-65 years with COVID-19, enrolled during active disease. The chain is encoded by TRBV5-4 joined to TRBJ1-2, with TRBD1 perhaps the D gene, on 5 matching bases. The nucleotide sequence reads TGTGCCAGCAGCCCCGGTCGGGGGGGAGTTCCGGATGGCTACACCTTC. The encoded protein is CASSPGRGGVPDGYTF.